Listed here is a single T cell receptor (beta chain). Its target antigen remains unknown. No much larger clone exists at a distance of one base, and base qualities are not known. Synthesis of TCR cDNA relied on 5'RACE template switching, a step that introduced a universal primer site along with unique molecular identifiers. Priming of cDNA synthesis was performed from both the TCR alpha and TCR beta constant segments. Libraries were amplified in two PCR steps, with sample barcodes and sequencing adapters added in the second step. Sequencing of libraries was done on Illumina HiSeq 2500 (2x100 bp) or NovaSeq (2x150 bp). Processing in the source paper ran as follows. Demultiplexing of reads and collapsing into UMI consensus sequences were performed with MIGEC, and V(D)J alignment was carried out with MiXCR. Vaccine-responding clonotypes were identified with edgeR using replicate PBMC samples, with FDR below 0.01 and a log2 fold change above 5 up to day 15 being required. Bulk clonotypes were assigned CD4 or CD8 identity according to which sequenced CD4 or CD8 repertoire held them at higher abundance. TCRdb redid the processing of the public reads, applying fastp at Q25 and MiXCR, and retained in-frame beta chains. Rows matching on CDR3 protein sequence are summarized as one entry with the most common DNA and genes. The V and J calls come from TCRdb's annotation, not from the publication. In this sample the table shows about 340,000 distinct CDR3 sequences, 8% to 10% of which occur a single time. The ten largest clones take up about a sixth of the sample.

Ends trimmed: V by 7 bases, J by 6 bases; bases unmatched to a gene: 15. The CDR3 measures 17 amino acids from cysteine to phenylalanine. The DNA shown is the 51-base CDR3, in frame from base 1. CDR1 and CDR2, per the germline V gene, are SGHTA and FQGNSA. The sample's treatment or condition label, in plain terms: live attenuated yellow fever vaccine strain. At every blood-draw timepoint, two biological replicates of bulk PBMCs were collected. A standard Ficoll-Paque protocol was used to isolate PBMCs from peripheral blood. RNA was extracted with TriZol from bulk PBMCs, CD4 and CD8 fractions, and dextramer-positive and dextramer-negative fractions. These data originate in a study of T cells after yellow fever vaccination (dated by TCRdb to the late 2010s). With respect to the entire study: The SMART-Seq v4 Ultra Low Input RNA kit was used to prepare libraries from fractions with low cell numbers. Bulk TCR alpha and beta repertoires were sequenced longitudinally to track T-cell clones before and after primary and booster YFV17D yellow fever vaccination. The cohort comprised two healthy male donors, one aged 18 to 30 and one aged 30 to 40 years. Blood was collected at multiple timepoints before and after primary and secondary immunization, and bulk PBMC replicates and cell subsets were isolated.

What the study reported, not specific to this receptor: Because abundant contaminating clonotypes from the bulk population could be contained in FACS-sorted repertoires, computational filtering was required. A small fraction of clonotypes showed up in both the CD4 and CD8 compartments, probably as a result of convergent recombination. Because the study included only a couple of donors, the extent to which the findings can be generalized is limited. After the booster, most clones that had expanded after primary vaccination were detected again (nearly 97% of CD4 and under 90% of CD8), suggesting broad maintenance of memory. The secondary T-cell response was found to be weaker but faster than the primary response, with a peak reached on day 5 rather than on day 15.

The V and J genes are TRBV7-2 and TRBJ2-3, and 11 bases in between align with TRBD2. This TCR derives from a man between 18 and 29 years old who received the YFV17D yellow fever vaccine. Material: PBMCs, obtained on the day of the first yellow fever vaccination. The encoded CDR3 is CASNHPRLAGGSDTQYF. The nucleotide sequence is TGTGCCAGCAACCACCCGAGGCTAGCGGGGGGATCGGATACGCAGTATTTT.